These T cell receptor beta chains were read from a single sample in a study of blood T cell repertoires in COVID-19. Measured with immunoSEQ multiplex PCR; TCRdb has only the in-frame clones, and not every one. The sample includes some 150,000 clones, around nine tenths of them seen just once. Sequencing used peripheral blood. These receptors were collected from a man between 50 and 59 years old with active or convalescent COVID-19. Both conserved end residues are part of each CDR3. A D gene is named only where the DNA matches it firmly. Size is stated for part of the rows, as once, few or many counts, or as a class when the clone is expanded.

CDR3 DNA: TGTGCCAGTAGTCCAAAACCTTACAGGGTAGGGGATAGCAATCAGCCCCAGCATTTT
CDR3 protein: CASSPKPYRVGDSNQPQHF
clone size: .
V gene: TRBV19
D gene: .
J gene: TRBJ1-5

CDR3 DNA: TGCGCCAGCAGCCTGGACAGGGAGTACCCCTACGAGCAGTACTTC
CDR3 protein: CASSLDREYPYEQYF
clone size: .
V gene: TRBV5-1
D gene: TRBD1
J gene: TRBJ2-7

CDR3 DNA: TGTGCCAGCAGTTTATCAGGAACTTTCGAAGCTTTCTTT
CDR3 protein: CASSLSGTFEAFF
clone size: .
V gene: TRBV28
D gene: .
J gene: TRBJ1-1

CDR3 DNA: TGTGCCAGCAACTTCGGACTAGCGCCCAATGAGCAGTTCTTC
CDR3 protein: CASNFGLAPNEQFF
clone size: .
V gene: TRBV7-2
D gene: TRBD2
J gene: TRBJ2-1

CDR3 DNA: TGTGCCAGCAGCTTGCGGGAGGCTGCAGATACGCAGTATTTT
CDR3 protein: CASSLREAADTQYF
clone size: .
V gene: TRBV7-3
D gene: TRBD2
J gene: TRBJ2-3

CDR3 DNA: TGTGCCAGCATGGCGGCAGGGTTACTAGCGGGATTCGCAGATACGCAGTATTTT
CDR3 protein: CASMAAGLLAGFADTQYF
clone size: .
V gene: TRBV2
D gene: TRBD2
J gene: TRBJ2-3

CDR3 DNA: TGTGCCAGCAGCCCAAGACACCTAAATTACAATGAGCAGTTCTTC
CDR3 protein: CASSPRHLNYNEQFF
clone size: .
V gene: TRBV7-9
D gene: .
J gene: TRBJ2-1

CDR3 DNA: TGTGCCAGCAGCTTAGAACCCAGCGGGATAGGCGCCTACGAGCAGTACTTC
CDR3 protein: CASSLEPSGIGAYEQYF
clone size: .
V gene: TRBV7-2
D gene: TRBD2
J gene: TRBJ2-7

CDR3 DNA: TGTGCCAGCAGTTTCGGGGAGGGCTATGGCTACACCTTC
CDR3 protein: CASSFGEGYGYTF
clone size: .
V gene: TRBV12-3/TRBV12-4
D gene: .
J gene: TRBJ1-2

CDR3 DNA: TGTGCCAGCAGCTCCCCTGGCGGACTAGCGGGAACAGATACGCAGTATTTT
CDR3 protein: CASSSPGGLAGTDTQYF
clone size: .
V gene: TRBV7-3
D gene: TRBD2
J gene: TRBJ2-3

CDR3 DNA: TGTGCCATCAGGGGAGGGGACTCCAGCTACGAGCAGTACTTC
CDR3 protein: CAIRGGDSSYEQYF
clone size: .
V gene: TRBV10-3
D gene: TRBD2
J gene: TRBJ2-7

CDR3 DNA: TGTGCCAGCAGTTATGCAACTAGCACAGATACGCAGTATTTT
CDR3 protein: CASSYATSTDTQYF
clone size: .
V gene: TRBV6-5
D gene: .
J gene: TRBJ2-3

CDR3 DNA: TGTGCCAGCAGCTTAGTAGCCCTGGGCTACGAGCAGTACTTC
CDR3 protein: CASSLVALGYEQYF
clone size: .
V gene: TRBV7-2
D gene: .
J gene: TRBJ2-7

CDR3 DNA: TGTGCCAGCAGCCGTTCGACAGGGGGTAACACTGAAGCTTTCTTT
CDR3 protein: CASSRSTGGNTEAFF
clone size: .
V gene: TRBV7-3
D gene: TRBD1
J gene: TRBJ1-1

CDR3 DNA: TGTGCCAGCAGTTTATCCACAGTGTCCCTGATGAACACTGAAGCTTTCTTT
CDR3 protein: CASSLSTVSLMNTEAFF
clone size: .
V gene: TRBV27
D gene: .
J gene: TRBJ1-1

CDR3 DNA: TGTGCCAGCAGTTTACCCCAGGGATTCTCCTACGAGCAGTACTTC
CDR3 protein: CASSLPQGFSYEQYF
clone size: .
V gene: TRBV28
D gene: .
J gene: TRBJ2-7

CDR3 DNA: TGTGCCGGCACGGGACTAGGATACAATGAGCAGTTCTTC
CDR3 protein: CAGTGLGYNEQFF
clone size: .
V gene: TRBV30
D gene: TRBD2
J gene: TRBJ2-1

CDR3 DNA: TGCGCCAGCAGTCAATCGGCTAGCGGGAGAGGGTGTACCGGGGAGCTGTTTTTT
CDR3 protein: CASSQSASGRGCTGELFF
clone size: .
V gene: TRBV23-1
D gene: TRBD2
J gene: TRBJ2-2

CDR3 DNA: TGTGCCAGCAGCTTAGCGGGACAGGGAACCTACGAGCAGTACTTC
CDR3 protein: CASSLAGQGTYEQYF
clone size: .
V gene: TRBV7-6
D gene: TRBD1
J gene: TRBJ2-7

CDR3 DNA: TGTGCCAGCAGCCGAAGCGGGAGAGAGGGGAGGACCGGGGAGCTGTTTTTT
CDR3 protein: CASSRSGREGRTGELFF
clone size: .
V gene: TRBV14
D gene: TRBD2
J gene: TRBJ2-2

CDR3 DNA: TGCGCCAGCACCCTAGGGCTAGCGGGAGCCGCAGATACGCAGTATTTT
CDR3 protein: CASTLGLAGAADTQYF
clone size: .
V gene: TRBV5-1
D gene: TRBD2
J gene: TRBJ2-3

CDR3 DNA: TGTGCCAGTAGGCACAACGGACAGGGGGCGAACACCGGGGAGCTGTTTTTT
CDR3 protein: CASRHNGQGANTGELFF
clone size: .
V gene: TRBV19
D gene: TRBD1
J gene: TRBJ2-2

CDR3 DNA: TGTGCCAGCAGCCCAGGGTGGGCTGGTCAGTTCTTC
CDR3 protein: CASSPGWAGQFF
clone size: .
V gene: TRBV7-2
D gene: .
J gene: TRBJ2-1

CDR3 DNA: TGTGCCAGCAGCAAAAAAGCGGACCTGGACAGTAATAAGAACACCGGGGAGCTGTTTTTT
CDR3 protein: CASSKKADLDSNKNTGELFF
clone size: .
V gene: TRBV21-1
D gene: .
J gene: TRBJ2-2

CDR3 DNA: TGTGCCAGCAGTTTTGGTGGCAGGCGAACCGGGGAGCTGTTTTTT
CDR3 protein: CASSFGGRRTGELFF
clone size: .
V gene: TRBV28
D gene: .
J gene: TRBJ2-2

CDR3 DNA: TGTGCCACCAGTGATTTATCCACAGCGGCTTGGGAGCAGTTCTTC
CDR3 protein: CATSDLSTAAWEQFF
clone size: .
V gene: TRBV24-1
D gene: .
J gene: TRBJ2-1

CDR3 DNA: TGTGCCAGCAGCTTAAGAGCGGGAGGTCGGAACAATGAGCAGTTCTTC
CDR3 protein: CASSLRAGGRNNEQFF
clone size: .
V gene: TRBV11-2
D gene: TRBD2
J gene: TRBJ2-1

CDR3 DNA: TGCGCCAGCAGCCTAGCGGGAGGGCCGGCGGAGACCCAGTACTTC
CDR3 protein: CASSLAGGPAETQYF
clone size: .
V gene: TRBV5-1
D gene: TRBD2
J gene: TRBJ2-5

CDR3 DNA: TGCGCCAGCAGCTTGTCTGGCCCGAACGTCTACGAGCAGTACTTC
CDR3 protein: CASSLSGPNVYEQYF
clone size: .
V gene: TRBV5-1
D gene: .
J gene: TRBJ2-7

CDR3 DNA: TGTGCTAGCAGCTTAGGCGGGGGATTTCGGGAGACCCAGTACTTC
CDR3 protein: CASSLGGGFRETQYF
clone size: .
V gene: TRBV7-7
D gene: TRBD2
J gene: TRBJ2-5

CDR3 DNA: TGTGCCTGGGGGAGATTTACCGGGACAGATAATGAAAAACTGTTTTTT
CDR3 protein: CAWGRFTGTDNEKLFF
clone size: .
V gene: TRBV30
D gene: TRBD1
J gene: TRBJ1-4

CDR3 DNA: TGCGCCAGCACCTCGGAGAGAAACGACTATGGCTACACCTTC
CDR3 protein: CASTSERNDYGYTF
clone size: .
V gene: TRBV5-1
D gene: .
J gene: TRBJ1-2

CDR3 DNA: TGTGCCAGCAGCCATACGTCAGGGGATGGCTACACCTTC
CDR3 protein: CASSHTSGDGYTF
clone size: .
V gene: TRBV7-3
D gene: .
J gene: TRBJ1-2

CDR3 DNA: TGTGCCAGCAGCAAAGCAGTGACCCAGGCTCTCGAGCAGTACTTC
CDR3 protein: CASSKAVTQALEQYF
clone size: .
V gene: TRBV21-1
D gene: .
J gene: TRBJ2-7

CDR3 DNA: TGTGCCAGCAGTTCACCAGACTACTCTAGGCACGAGCAGTACTTC
CDR3 protein: CASSSPDYSRHEQYF
clone size: few
V gene: TRBV28
D gene: .
J gene: TRBJ2-7

CDR3 DNA: TGTGCCAGCAGCTGGGACAAGCACTACGAGCAGTACTTC
CDR3 protein: CASSWDKHYEQYF
clone size: .
V gene: TRBV5-4
D gene: .
J gene: TRBJ2-7

CDR3 DNA: TGTGCCAGCAGTCCACCCTCAGGGTTCACCGGGGAGCTGTTTTTT
CDR3 protein: CASSPPSGFTGELFF
clone size: .
V gene: TRBV6-6
D gene: .
J gene: TRBJ2-2

CDR3 DNA: TGTGCCACCAGCAGGGGAACGGGACTAGCGGGAATAGATGAGCAGTTCTTC
CDR3 protein: CATSRGTGLAGIDEQFF
clone size: .
V gene: TRBV15
D gene: TRBD2
J gene: TRBJ2-1

CDR3 DNA: TGCGCCAGCAGTTTTACTAGCGGGGGGAAATACACCGGGGAGCTGTTTTTT
CDR3 protein: CASSFTSGGKYTGELFF
clone size: .
V gene: TRBV5-1
D gene: TRBD2
J gene: TRBJ2-2

CDR3 DNA: TGTGCCAGCACCGGGAGGTCCTACGAGCAGTACTTC
CDR3 protein: CASTGRSYEQYF
clone size: .
V gene: TRBV27
D gene: TRBD2
J gene: TRBJ2-7

CDR3 DNA: TGTGCCAGCAGCCCGGGACAGGGCAATCAGCCCCAGCATTTT
CDR3 protein: CASSPGQGNQPQHF
clone size: .
V gene: TRBV5-4
D gene: TRBD1
J gene: TRBJ1-5

CDR3 DNA: TGTGCCAGCTCACATGGACAGGGGCCGGACACTGAAGCTTTCTTT
CDR3 protein: CASSHGQGPDTEAFF
clone size: .
V gene: TRBV18
D gene: TRBD1
J gene: TRBJ1-1

CDR3 DNA: TGTGCCAGCACCAAATACAATGAGCAGTTCTTC
CDR3 protein: CASTKYNEQFF
clone size: .
V gene: TRBV2
D gene: .
J gene: TRBJ2-1

CDR3 DNA: TGTGCCAGCAGTTTGACTAGAGGTACGCAGTATTTT
CDR3 protein: CASSLTRGTQYF
clone size: .
V gene: TRBV28
D gene: .
J gene: TRBJ2-3

CDR3 DNA: TGTGCCAGTAGTCGGGAGGGGCAAGGGAATGAAAAACTGTTTTTT
CDR3 protein: CASSREGQGNEKLFF
clone size: .
V gene: TRBV19
D gene: .
J gene: TRBJ1-4